This T cell receptor (beta chain) was found in a study of neurological immune-mediated disorders. Each CDR3 protein gets one entry after TCRdb re-called the 5' RACE reads with MiXCR. The sample records approximately 80,000 distinct CDR3 sequences, approximately 5.8% being singletons. This clonotype was seen ten or more times. The antigen remains undetermined. V was pared by 6 bases and J by 0 bases, with 15 bases between. This CDR3 contains 17 residues. Study-wide results and caveats: The multiple sclerosis repertoire cluster had no clinical or MRI feature associated with it.

The time point is: longitudinal time-point 2. Unsorted libraries were derived from 2 million PBMCs stored at -80 C. The chain carries TRBV12-3 or TRBV12-4 and TRBJ2-6, with D perhaps matching TRBD1 (6 bases). This sequence was found in a woman aged 60 to 75 with multiple sclerosis. The sample taken for sequencing was PBMCs. The CDR3 spells CASSTRTVTSGANVLTF. The CDR3 coding sequence is TGTGCCAGCAGCACAAGGACAGTCACCTCTGGGGCCAACGTCCTGACTTTC.